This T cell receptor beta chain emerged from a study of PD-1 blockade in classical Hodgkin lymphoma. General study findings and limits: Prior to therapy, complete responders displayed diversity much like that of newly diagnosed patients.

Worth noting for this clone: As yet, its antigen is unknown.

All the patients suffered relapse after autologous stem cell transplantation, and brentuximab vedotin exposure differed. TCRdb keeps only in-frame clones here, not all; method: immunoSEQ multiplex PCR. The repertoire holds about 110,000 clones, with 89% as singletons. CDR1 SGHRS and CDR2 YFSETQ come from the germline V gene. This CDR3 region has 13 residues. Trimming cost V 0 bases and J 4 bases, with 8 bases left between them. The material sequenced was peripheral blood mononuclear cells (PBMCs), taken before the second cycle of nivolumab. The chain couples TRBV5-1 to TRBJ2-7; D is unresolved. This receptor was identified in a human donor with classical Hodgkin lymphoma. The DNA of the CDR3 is TGCGCCAGCAGCTTGGACCAGAAATACGAGCAGTACTTC. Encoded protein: CASSLDQKYEQYF.